Sequencing of this T cell receptor (beta chain) was carried out in a study of shared clonotypes between healthy human individuals. This CDR3 is 15 amino acids long. The ends lost 4 bases at V and 1 base at J; junction bases unmatched: 4. Germline CDR1 and CDR2: SGHTS and YDEGEE. Repertoires were generated with immunoSEQ multiplex PCR, while TCRdb's copy carries only in-frame clones and drops some. This sample has about 2 million clones, with 85% to 95% found just once. Sequenced: naive CD4+ T cells sorted from blood. Sample subset: CD45RA+ positively selected. The sequence was collected from a man younger than 35 in good health. This chain joins TRBV5-8 and TRBJ1-5; 8 nucleotides match TRBD1. CDR3 DNA sequence: TGTGCCAGCAGCAAACGACAGGGGAGCAATCAGCCCCAGCATTTT. Translating gives CASSKRQGSNQPQHF.